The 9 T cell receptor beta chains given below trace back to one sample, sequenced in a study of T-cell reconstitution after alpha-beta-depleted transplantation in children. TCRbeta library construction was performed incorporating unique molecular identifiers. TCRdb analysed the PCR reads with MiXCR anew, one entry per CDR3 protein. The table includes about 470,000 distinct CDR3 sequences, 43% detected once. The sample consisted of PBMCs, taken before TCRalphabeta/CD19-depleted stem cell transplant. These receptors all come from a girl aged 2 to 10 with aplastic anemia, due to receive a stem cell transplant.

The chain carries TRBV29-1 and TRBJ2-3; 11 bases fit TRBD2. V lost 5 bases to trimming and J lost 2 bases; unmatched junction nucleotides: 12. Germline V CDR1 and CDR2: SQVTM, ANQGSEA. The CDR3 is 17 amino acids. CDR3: CSVQRRLAGKYTDTQYF. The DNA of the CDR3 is TGCAGCGTTCAGAGGAGACTAGCGGGAAAATACACAGATACGCAGTATTTT.

The DNA for the CDR3 is TGTGCCAGCAGCTATTTGGCTAGCGGGGCCCGGAGGGAGACCCAGTACTTC. This gives the protein CASSYLASGARRETQYF. The chain recombines TRBV5-6 with TRBJ2-5, with 9 bases lining up with TRBD2. The ends lost 3 bases at V and 5 bases at J; junction bases unmatched: 14. Per the germline V gene, CDR1 is SGHDT and CDR2 is YYEEEE. This CDR3 has 17 residues.

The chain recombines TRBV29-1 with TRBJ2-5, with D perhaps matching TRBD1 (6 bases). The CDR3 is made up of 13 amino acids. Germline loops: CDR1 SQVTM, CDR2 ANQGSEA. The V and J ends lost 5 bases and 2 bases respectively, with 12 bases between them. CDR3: CSVTGRGQETQYF. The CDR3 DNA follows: TGCAGCGTTACAGGGCGAGGACAAGAGACCCAGTACTTC. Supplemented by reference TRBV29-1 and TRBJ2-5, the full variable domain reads SAVISQKPSRDICQRGTSLTIQCQVDSQVTMMFWYRQQPGQSLTLIATANQGSEATYESGFVIDKFPISRPNLTFSTLTVSNMSPEDSSIYLCSVTGRGQETQYFGPGTRLLVL.

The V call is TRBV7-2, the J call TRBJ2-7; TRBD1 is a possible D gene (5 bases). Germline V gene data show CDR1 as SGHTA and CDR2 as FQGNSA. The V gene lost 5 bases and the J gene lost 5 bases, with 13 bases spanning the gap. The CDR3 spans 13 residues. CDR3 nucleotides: TGTGCCAGCAGCAGGGGATTAGGACACGAGCAGTACTTC. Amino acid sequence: CASSRGLGHEQYF. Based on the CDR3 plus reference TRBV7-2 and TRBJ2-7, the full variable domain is GAGVSQSPSNKVTEKGKDVELRCDPISGHTALYWYRQSLGQGLEFLIYFQGNSAPDKSGLPSDRFSAERTGGSVSTLTIQRTQQEDSAVYLCASSRGLGHEQYFGPGTRLTVT.

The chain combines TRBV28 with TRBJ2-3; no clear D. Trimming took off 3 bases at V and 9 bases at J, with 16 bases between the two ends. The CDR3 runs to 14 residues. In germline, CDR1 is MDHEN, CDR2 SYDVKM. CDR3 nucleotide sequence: TGTGCCAGCAGTTTGTGGCTACGAGGCCCGACGCAGTATTTT. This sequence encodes CASSLWLRGPTQYF.

DNA of the CDR3: TGTGCCAGCAGCTCAGGGTACTCTGGAAACACCATATATTTT. Protein sequence: CASSSGYSGNTIYF. The genes are TRBV7-8 and TRBJ1-3; tentative D call: TRBD1 (5 bases). The V gene lost 4 bases and the J gene lost 0 bases, with 7 bases spanning the gap. Germline CDR1 reads SGHVS; CDR2 reads FQNEAQ. CDR3 length: 14 amino acids.

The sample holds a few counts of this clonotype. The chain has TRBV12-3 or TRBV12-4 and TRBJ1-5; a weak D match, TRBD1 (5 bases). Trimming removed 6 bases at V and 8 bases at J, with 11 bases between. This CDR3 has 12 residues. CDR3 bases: TGTGCCAGCAGAACAGGTCCTGAGCCCCAGCATTTT. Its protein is CASRTGPEPQHF.

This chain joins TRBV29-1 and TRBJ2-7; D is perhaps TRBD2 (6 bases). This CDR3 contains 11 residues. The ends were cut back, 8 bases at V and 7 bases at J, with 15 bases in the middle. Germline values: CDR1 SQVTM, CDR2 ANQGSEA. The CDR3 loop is CSLAEPGEQYF. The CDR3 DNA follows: TGCAGCTTAGCGGAACCGGGGGAGCAGTACTTC.

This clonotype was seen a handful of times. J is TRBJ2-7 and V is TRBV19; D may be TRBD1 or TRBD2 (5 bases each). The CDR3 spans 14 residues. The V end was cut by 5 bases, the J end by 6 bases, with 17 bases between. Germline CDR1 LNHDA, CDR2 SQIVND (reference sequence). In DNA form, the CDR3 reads TGTGCCAGTAGTTGGGCAGGGACGACGGGCGAGCAGTACTTC. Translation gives CASSWAGTTGEQYF.